Given below is one T cell receptor (beta chain) in context. The data were obtained in a study of blood T cell repertoires in COVID-19. Study-level background: Sources were T cells, B-cell-depleted T cells, or PBMCs; the material itself was cDNA or gDNA.

Source study methods: Amplification with reference gene primers provided the estimates of nucleated cell counts. This table comes from immunoSEQ multiplex PCR, and its TCRdb copy is limited to in-frame clones, with some not included. Clone size and V and J calls were adopted from that table, with D and trimming inferred from the DNA. The sample holds about 280,000 clones; around 86% are singletons and the top ten take 2% to 2.5%. Germline loops: CDR1 SEHNR, CDR2 FQNEAQ (reference sequence). V shed 5 bases and J 3 bases; nucleotides not matched to a gene: 5. This CDR3 spans 15 amino acids. The sequencing input was peripheral blood. J is TRBJ1-4 and V is TRBV7-9; TRBD1 aligns across 8 bases. The source of this sequence is a woman in her thirties who had recovered from COVID-19. CDR3 in amino acids: CASSPQGAANEKLFF. CDR3 DNA: TGTGCCAGCAGCCCCCAGGGGGCGGCTAATGAAAAACTGTTTTTT. Full variable domain (missing parts from reference TRBV7-9 and TRBJ1-4): DTGVSQNPRHKITKRGQNVTFRCDPISEHNRLYWYRQTLGQGPEFLTYFQNEAQLEKSRLLSDRFSAERPKGSFSTLEIQRTEQGDSAMYLCASSPQGAANEKLFFGSGTQLSVL.